This T cell receptor beta chain was identified during a study of technical replicates of blood from a few donors. Deletions cut 5 bases from V and 3 bases from J, with 23 bases between. CDR1 is LNHDA and CDR2 is SQIVND in the germline V gene (reference sequence). The CDR3 covers 18 residues. Assay: immunoSEQ multiplex PCR; the TCRdb copy retains only in-frame clones and omits some. This sample carries about 84,000 clones, almost 98% of them seen once, and the ten largest clones take approximately 0.2%. The specimen was T cells isolated from PBMCs. The sequence derives from a human donor in good health. V and J are TRBV19 and TRBJ1-5; D perhaps matches TRBD1 (6 bases). The CDR3 reads CASSLEGGARTDNQPQHF. The CDR3 nucleotides are TGTGCCAGTAGTCTGGAAGGGGGGGCGCGGACAGACAATCAGCCCCAGCATTTT.